The TCR beta chain described here comes from a study of T cell responses to AZD1222 COVID-19 vaccine. Study details: Timing groups of about 4 and about 12 weeks for second doses were pooled. Study-wide points: Repertoire sampling occurred only after the peak T cell response.

Comments on this clone: Antigen unknown.

The CDR3 loop spans 17 amino acids. Method: immunoSEQ multiplex PCR; TCRdb's copy keeps in-frame clones and lacks some. The sample contains more than 95,000 clones, around 89% of which appear only once. The sequences come from peripheral blood, collected on day 0 of AZD1222 vaccination. The TCR was taken from an adult in good health. This rearrangement joins TRBV21-1 to TRBJ1-1. TRBV21-1 is tagged as a pseudogene. In nucleotides, the CDR3 is TGTGCCAGCAGCAAAGGTCGGTTCGGACTCATGAACACTGAAGCTTTCTTT. Protein product: CASSKGRFGLMNTEAFF.